The next 5 T cell receptor beta chains were all read from a single sample in a study of radiotherapy plus CTLA-4 blockade in lung cancer. Using immunoSEQ multiplex PCR, the repertoire was profiled, and TCRdb retains in-frame clones only, with some absent. This sample has nearly 95,000 clones, with approximately 82% found just once. Sequenced material: peripheral blood, taken from a patient treated with radiotherapy plus ipilimumab. The receptor source for this set is a human donor with non-small cell lung cancer that progressed on radiotherapy plus ipilimumab.

The genes are TRBV6-5 and TRBJ1-1; the D is unclear. The V and J ends lost 6 bases and 3 bases respectively, with 11 bases between them. The CDR3 extends over 13 amino acids. Germline V gives CDR1 MNHEY, CDR2 SVGAGI. The CDR3 region has the DNA TGTGCCAGCAGGGCAGGCGGAGACACTGAAGCTTTCTTT. It is translated as CASRAGGDTEAFF.

The chain couples TRBV6-6 to TRBJ2-7, with 9 bases matching TRBD2. The length of the CDR3 is 14 residues. CDR1 MNHNY and CDR2 SVGAGI come from the germline V gene (reference sequence). V lost 3 bases and J lost 1; bases outside the gene matches: 1. CDR3 residues: CASSYTSGSYEQYF. CDR3 nucleotides: TGTGCCAGCAGTTATACTAGCGGGTCCTACGAGCAGTACTTC.

This CDR3 reads CASRYTGNTGELFF. The CDR3 DNA reads TGTGCCAGCAGGTATACAGGGAACACCGGGGAGCTGTTTTTT. The chain is built from TRBV11-2 and TRBJ2-2; tentative D call: TRBD1 (5 bases). The CDR3 has 14 amino acids. Germline V gene sequence: CDR1 SGHAT, CDR2 FQNNGV. Trimming pared 6 bases from V and 1 base from J, leaving 9 bases between. Together with reference TRBV11-2 and TRBJ2-2, the CDR3 gives the full variable domain: EAGVAQSPRYKIIEKRQSVAFWCNPISGHATLYWYQQILGQGPKLLIQFQNNGVVDDSQLPKDRFSAERLKGVDSTLKIQPAKLEDSAVYLCASRYTGNTGELFFGEGSRLTVL.

The V gene is TRBV5-4, the J gene TRBJ2-1, with D unclear. CDR1 is SGHNT, CDR2 YYREEE, per germline (reference sequence). This CDR3 is 13 amino acids long. Between the trimmed V and J ends, which lost 1 base and 5 bases, there was a span of 7 bases. The CDR3 DNA sequence: TGTGCCAGCAGCTTGCTCGCGGACAATGAGCAGTTCTTC. Protein: CASSLLADNEQFF. Using reference TRBV5-4 and TRBJ2-1 for the parts outside the CDR3, the full variable domain is ETGVTQSPTHLIKTRGQQVTLRCSSQSGHNTVSWYQQALGQGPQFIFQYYREEENGRGNFPPRFSGLQFPNYSSELNVNALELDDSALYLCASSLLADNEQFFGPGTRLTVL.

V is TRBV10-3 and J is TRBJ2-3; D possibly matches TRBD1 or TRBD2 (7 bases each). The CDR3 contains 16 residues. In germline, CDR1 is ENHRY, CDR2 SYGVKD. Trimming cost V 10 bases and J 4 bases, with 24 bases left between them. This CDR3 reads CATQGGGEPQADTQYF. The DNA of the CDR3 is TGTGCCACCCAGGGGGGGGGCGAACCCCAAGCAGATACGCAGTATTTT.